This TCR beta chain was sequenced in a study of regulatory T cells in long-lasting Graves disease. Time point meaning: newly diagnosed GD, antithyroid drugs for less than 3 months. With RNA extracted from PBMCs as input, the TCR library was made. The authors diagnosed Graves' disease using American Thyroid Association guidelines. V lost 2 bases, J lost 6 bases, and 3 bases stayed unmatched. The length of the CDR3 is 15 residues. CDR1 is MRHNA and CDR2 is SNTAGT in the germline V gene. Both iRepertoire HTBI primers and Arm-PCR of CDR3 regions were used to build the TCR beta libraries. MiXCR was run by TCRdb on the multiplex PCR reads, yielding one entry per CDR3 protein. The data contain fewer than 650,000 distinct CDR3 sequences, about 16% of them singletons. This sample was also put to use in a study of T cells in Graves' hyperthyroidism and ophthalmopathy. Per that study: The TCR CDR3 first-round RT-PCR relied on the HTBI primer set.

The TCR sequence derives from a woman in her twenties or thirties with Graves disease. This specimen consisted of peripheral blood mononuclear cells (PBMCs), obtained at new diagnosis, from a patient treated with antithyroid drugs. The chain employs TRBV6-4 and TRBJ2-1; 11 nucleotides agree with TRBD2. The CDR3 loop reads CASSDTSGSGNEQFF. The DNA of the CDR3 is TGTGCCAGCAGTGACACTAGCGGGAGCGGCAATGAGCAGTTCTTC.